One sample yielded the 2 T cell receptor beta chains listed below, sequenced in a study of T cell therapy after organ transplantation. What these receptors recognize is not known. The time point is: 20-29 weeks after completion of therapy. Clones were read by immunoSEQ multiplex PCR, and TCRdb kept only the in-frame ones, dropping some. The data hold a few thousand clones, with around 74% observed a single time. The sample consisted of CD8+ T cells from blood, taken after autologous CMV-specific T cell therapy. The origin of the receptors is a human patient who had received a solid organ transplant and had CMV disease. Some of these T cells may belong to the graft donor.

V usage is TRBV5-5 and J usage is TRBJ2-7; weak D call: TRBD2 (6 bases). This CDR3 is 14 amino acids long. Trimming shortened V by 0 bases and J by 3 bases, and 10 bases separated the two germline ends. CDR1 and CDR2 from the germline V gene are SGHKS and YYEKEE (reference sequence). Here the CDR3 reads CASSLADYIYEQYF. CDR3 coding DNA: TGTGCCAGCAGCTTGGCGGACTACATCTACGAGCAGTACTTC.

This clone was seen once. This CDR3 is CASSPTSSSYNEQFF. In DNA form, the CDR3 reads TGTGCCAGCAGCCCGACTAGCTCTTCATACAATGAGCAGTTCTTC. The chain carries TRBV14 and TRBJ2-1; 7 nucleotides match TRBD2. Germline CDR1 SGHDN, CDR2 FVKESK. The junction had 7 bases not matched to a gene; V was cut back by 4 bases and J by 4 bases. This CDR3 contains 15 residues.